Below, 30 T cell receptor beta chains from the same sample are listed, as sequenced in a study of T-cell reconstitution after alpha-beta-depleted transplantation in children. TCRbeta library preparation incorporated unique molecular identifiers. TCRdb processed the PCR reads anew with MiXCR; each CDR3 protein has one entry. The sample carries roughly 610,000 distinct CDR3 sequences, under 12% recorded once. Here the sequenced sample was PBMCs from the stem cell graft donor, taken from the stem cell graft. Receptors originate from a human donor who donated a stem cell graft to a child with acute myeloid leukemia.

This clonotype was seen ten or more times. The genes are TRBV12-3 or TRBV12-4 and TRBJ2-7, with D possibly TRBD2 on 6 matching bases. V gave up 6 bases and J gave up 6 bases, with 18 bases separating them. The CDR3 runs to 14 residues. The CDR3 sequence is CASSEVPGESEQYF. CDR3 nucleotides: TGTGCCAGCAGCGAAGTCCCGGGGGAGTCCGAGCAGTACTTC.

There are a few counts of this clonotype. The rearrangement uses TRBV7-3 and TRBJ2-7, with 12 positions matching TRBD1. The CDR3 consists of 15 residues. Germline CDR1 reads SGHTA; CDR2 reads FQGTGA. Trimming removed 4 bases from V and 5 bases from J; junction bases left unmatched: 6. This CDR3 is CASSWSGTGGNEQYF. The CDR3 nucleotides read TGTGCCAGCAGCTGGTCCGGGACAGGGGGCAACGAGCAGTACTTC.

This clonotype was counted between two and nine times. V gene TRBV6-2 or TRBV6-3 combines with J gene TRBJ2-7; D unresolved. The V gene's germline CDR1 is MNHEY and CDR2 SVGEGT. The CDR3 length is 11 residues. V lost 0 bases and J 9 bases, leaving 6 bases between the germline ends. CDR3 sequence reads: CASSYSTSQYF. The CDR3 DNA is TGTGCCAGCAGTTACTCGACTTCGCAGTACTTC.

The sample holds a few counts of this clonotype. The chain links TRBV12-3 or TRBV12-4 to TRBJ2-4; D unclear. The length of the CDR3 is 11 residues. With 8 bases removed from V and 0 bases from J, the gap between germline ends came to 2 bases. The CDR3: CASGAKNIQYF. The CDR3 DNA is TGTGCCAGCGGAGCCAAAAACATTCAGTACTTC.

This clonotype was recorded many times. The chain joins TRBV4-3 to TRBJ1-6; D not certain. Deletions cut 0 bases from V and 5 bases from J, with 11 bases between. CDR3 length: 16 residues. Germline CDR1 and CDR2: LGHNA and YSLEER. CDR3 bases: TGCGCCAGCAGCCAAGATGAGGCAGCCAATAATTCACCCCTCCACTTT. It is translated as CASSQDEAANNSPLHF.

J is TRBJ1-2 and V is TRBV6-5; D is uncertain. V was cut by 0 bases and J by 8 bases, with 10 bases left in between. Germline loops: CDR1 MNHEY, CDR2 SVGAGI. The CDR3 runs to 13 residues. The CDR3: CASSYSEDGGYTF. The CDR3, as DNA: TGTGCCAGCAGTTACTCGGAAGACGGGGGCTACACCTTC.

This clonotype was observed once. The CDR3, as DNA: TGTGCCTGGAAGCCCGGACTAGCGGCCTTCCAAGAGACCCAGTACTTC. Protein product: CAWKPGLAAFQETQYF. The chain is built from TRBV30 and TRBJ2-5; 10 bases are shared with TRBD2. J gave up 1 base and V 4 bases, and 9 bases lay outside the gene matches. The germline V gene encodes CDR1 GTSNPN and CDR2 SVGIG (reference sequence). The CDR3 contains 16 residues.

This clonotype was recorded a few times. In DNA, the CDR3 is TGTGCCAGCAGTATGAGCGGATCCTACGAGCAGTACTTC. Its translation is CASSMSGSYEQYF. J is TRBJ2-7 and V is TRBV12-3 or TRBV12-4; maybe TRBD2 (5 bases). The CDR3 is 13 amino acids. The V end was cut by 5 bases, the J end by 1 base, with 9 bases between.

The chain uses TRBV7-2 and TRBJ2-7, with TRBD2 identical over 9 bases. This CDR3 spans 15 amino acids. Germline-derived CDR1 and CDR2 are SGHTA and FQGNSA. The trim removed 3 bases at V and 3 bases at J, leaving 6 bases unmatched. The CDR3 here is CASSFSGSSVYEQYF. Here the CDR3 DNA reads TGTGCCAGCAGCTTTAGCGGGAGCTCTGTCTACGAGCAGTACTTC. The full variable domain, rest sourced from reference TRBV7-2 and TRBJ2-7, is GAGVSQSPSNKVTEKGKDVELRCDPISGHTALYWYRQSLGQGLEFLIYFQGNSAPDKSGLPSDRFSAERTGGSVSTLTIQRTQQEDSAVYLCASSFSGSSVYEQYFGPGTRLTVT.

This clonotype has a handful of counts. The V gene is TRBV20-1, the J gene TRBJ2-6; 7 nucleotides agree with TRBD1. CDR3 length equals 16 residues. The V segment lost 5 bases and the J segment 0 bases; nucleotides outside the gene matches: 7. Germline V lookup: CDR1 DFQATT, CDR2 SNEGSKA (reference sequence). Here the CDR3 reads CSARAGGTSGANVLTF. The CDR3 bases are TGCAGTGCTCGGGCAGGGGGTACCTCTGGGGCCAACGTCCTGACTTTC.

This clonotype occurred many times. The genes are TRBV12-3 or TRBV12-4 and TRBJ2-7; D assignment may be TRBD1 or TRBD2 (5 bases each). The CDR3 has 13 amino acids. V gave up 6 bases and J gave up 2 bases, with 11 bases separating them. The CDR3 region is CASRPGPAYEQYF. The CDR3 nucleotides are TGTGCCAGCAGACCGGGGCCGGCCTACGAGCAGTACTTC.

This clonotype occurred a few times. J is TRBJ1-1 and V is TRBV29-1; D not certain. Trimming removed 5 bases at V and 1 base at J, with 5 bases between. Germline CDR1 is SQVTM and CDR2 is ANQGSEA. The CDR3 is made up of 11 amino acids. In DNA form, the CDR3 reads TGCAGCGTTCACAGGAACACTGAAGCTTTCTTT. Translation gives CSVHRNTEAFF.

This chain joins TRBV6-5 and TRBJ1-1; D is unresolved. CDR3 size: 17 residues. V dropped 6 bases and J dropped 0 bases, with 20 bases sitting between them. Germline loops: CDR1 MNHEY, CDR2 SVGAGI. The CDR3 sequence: CASSPIQKVGMNTEAFF. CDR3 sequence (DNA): TGTGCCAGCAGCCCTATACAAAAGGTTGGGATGAACACTGAAGCTTTCTTT.

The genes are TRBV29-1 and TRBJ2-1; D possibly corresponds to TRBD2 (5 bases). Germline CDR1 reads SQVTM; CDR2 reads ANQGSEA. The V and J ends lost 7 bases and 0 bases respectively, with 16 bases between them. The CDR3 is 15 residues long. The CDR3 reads CSADGGESSYNEQFF. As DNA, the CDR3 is TGCAGCGCTGACGGAGGTGAGAGCTCCTACAATGAGCAGTTCTTC.

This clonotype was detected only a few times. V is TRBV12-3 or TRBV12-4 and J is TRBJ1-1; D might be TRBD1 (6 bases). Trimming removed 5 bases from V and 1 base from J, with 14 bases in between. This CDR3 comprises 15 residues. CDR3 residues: CASSPRGGENTEAFF. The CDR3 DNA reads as TGTGCCAGCAGTCCTAGGGGGGGAGAGAACACTGAAGCTTTCTTT.

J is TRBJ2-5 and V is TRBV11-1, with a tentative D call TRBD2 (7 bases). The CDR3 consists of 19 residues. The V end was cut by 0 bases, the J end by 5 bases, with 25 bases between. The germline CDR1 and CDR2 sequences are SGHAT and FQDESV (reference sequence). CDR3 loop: CASSLAEGGRRRAVETQYF. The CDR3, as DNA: TGTGCCAGCAGCTTAGCGGAGGGGGGGCGGCGGCGTGCGGTGGAGACCCAGTACTTC.

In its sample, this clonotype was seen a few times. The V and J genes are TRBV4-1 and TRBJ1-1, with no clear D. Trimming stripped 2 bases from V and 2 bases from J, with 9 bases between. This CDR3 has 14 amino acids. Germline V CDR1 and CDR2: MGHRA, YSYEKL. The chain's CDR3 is CASSQLRSNTEAFF. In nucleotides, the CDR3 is TGCGCCAGCAGCCAACTCAGGTCCAACACTGAAGCTTTCTTT.

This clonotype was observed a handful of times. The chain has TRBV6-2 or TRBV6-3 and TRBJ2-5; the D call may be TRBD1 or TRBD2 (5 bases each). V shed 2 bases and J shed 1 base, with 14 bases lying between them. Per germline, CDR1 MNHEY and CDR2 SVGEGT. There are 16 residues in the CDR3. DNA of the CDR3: TGTGCCAGCAGTTACGTTGGGTCGGGGACCCAAGAGACCCAGTACTTC. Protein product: CASSYVGSGTQETQYF.

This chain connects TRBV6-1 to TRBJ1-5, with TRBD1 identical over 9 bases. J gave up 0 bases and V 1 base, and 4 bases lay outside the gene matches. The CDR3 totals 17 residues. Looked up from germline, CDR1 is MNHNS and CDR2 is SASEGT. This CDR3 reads CASSEGQGGYSNQPQHF. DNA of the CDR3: TGTGCCAGCAGTGAAGGACAGGGGGGGTATAGCAATCAGCCCCAGCATTTT.

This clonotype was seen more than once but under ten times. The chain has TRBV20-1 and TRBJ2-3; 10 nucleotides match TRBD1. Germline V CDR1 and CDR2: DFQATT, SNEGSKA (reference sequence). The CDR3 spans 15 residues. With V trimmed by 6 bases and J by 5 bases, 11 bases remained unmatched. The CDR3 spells CSATTGGSGLDTQYF. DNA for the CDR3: TGCAGTGCAACGACAGGGGGCTCGGGGTTAGATACGCAGTATTTT.

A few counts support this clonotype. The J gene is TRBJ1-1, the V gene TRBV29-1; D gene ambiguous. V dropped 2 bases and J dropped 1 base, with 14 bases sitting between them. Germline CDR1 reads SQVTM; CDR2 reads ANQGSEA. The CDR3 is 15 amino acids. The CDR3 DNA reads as TGCAGCGTTGAAATAAGAGGCGGAGGGAACACTGAAGCTTTCTTT. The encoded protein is CSVEIRGGGNTEAFF.

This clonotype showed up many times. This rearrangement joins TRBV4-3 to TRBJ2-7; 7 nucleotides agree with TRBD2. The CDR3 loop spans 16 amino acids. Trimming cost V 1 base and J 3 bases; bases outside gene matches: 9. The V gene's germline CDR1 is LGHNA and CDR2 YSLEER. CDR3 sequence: CASSQGPKGLYYEQYF. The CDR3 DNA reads TGCGCCAGCAGCCAAGGACCTAAGGGACTATACTACGAGCAGTACTTC.

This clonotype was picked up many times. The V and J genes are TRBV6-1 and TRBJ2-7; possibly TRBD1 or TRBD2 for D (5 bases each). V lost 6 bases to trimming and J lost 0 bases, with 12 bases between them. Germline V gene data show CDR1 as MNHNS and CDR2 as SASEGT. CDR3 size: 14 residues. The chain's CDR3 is CASSTGTISYEQYF. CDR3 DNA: TGTGCCAGCAGCACCGGGACCATCTCCTACGAGCAGTACTTC.

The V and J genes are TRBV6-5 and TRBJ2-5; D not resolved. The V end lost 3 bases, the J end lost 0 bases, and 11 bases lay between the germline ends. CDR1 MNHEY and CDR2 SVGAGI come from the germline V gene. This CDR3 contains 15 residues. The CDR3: CASSYDNGYQETQYF. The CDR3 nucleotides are TGTGCCAGCAGTTATGACAACGGGTACCAAGAGACCCAGTACTTC.

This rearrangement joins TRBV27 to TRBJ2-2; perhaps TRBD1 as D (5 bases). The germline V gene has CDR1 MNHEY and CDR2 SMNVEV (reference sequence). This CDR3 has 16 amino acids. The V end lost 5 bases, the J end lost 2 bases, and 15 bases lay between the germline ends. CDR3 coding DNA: TGTGCCAGCAGTCCCCGGACAAGGATAAACACCGGGGAGCTGTTTTTT. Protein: CASSPRTRINTGELFF.

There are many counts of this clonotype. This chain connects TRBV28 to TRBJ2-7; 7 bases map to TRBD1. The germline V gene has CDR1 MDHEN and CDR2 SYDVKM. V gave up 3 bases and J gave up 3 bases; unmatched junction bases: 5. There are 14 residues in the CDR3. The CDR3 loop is CASSLTGQVYEQYF. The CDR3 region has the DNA TGTGCCAGCAGTTTGACAGGGCAGGTCTACGAGCAGTACTTC.

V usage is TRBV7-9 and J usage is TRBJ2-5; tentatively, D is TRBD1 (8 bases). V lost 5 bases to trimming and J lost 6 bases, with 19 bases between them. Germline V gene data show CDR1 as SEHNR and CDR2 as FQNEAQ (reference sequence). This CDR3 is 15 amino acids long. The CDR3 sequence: CASSPRGQGAKTQYF. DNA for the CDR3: TGTGCCAGCAGCCCGCGGGGGCAGGGGGCGAAGACCCAGTACTTC.

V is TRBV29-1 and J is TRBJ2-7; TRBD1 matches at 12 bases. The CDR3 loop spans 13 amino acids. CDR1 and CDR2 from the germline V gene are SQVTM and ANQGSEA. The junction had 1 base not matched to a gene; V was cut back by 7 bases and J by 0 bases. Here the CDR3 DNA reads TGCAGCGCGGGACAGGGGGCCTCCTACGAGCAGTACTTC. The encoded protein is CSAGQGASYEQYF.

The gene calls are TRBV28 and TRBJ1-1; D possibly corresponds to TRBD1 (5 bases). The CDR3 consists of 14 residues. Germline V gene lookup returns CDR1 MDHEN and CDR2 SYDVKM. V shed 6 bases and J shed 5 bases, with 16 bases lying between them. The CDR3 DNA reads TGTGCCAGCAGACTAACCGGGAGGGGAACTGAAGCTTTCTTT. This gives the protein CASRLTGRGTEAFF.

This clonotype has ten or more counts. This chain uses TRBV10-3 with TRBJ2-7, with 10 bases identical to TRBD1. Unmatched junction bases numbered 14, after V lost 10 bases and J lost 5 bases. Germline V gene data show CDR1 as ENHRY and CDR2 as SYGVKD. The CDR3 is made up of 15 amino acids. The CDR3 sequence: CATRRFGTGEDEQYF. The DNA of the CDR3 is TGTGCCACGAGGCGCTTCGGGACAGGGGAAGACGAGCAGTACTTC.